This TCR beta chain was sequenced for a study of blood T cell repertoires in COVID-19. Sequenced by immunoSEQ multiplex PCR; TCRdb stores in-frame clones only, minus some. This repertoire shows about 310,000 clones, roughly 86% found once; its top ten account for roughly 10%. Adults between roughly 18 and 89 years of age took part from 20 to 25 US areas. Cohort placement rested on clinical history that participants reported themselves. Either two negative PCRs, clearance, or symptom resolution qualified Cohort 3 donors as recovered. CDR3 length: 14 residues. Germline V gives CDR1 SGHRS, CDR2 YFSETQ. V lost 0 bases, J lost 2 bases, and 9 bases lay in between.

The chain uses TRBV5-1 and TRBJ2-7; tentatively, D is TRBD1 (6 bases). The receptor comes from a woman between 25 and 40 years old who had recovered from COVID-19. What was sequenced was PBMCs or T cells enriched from blood (not recorded which). DNA for the CDR3: TGCGCCAGCAGCTTGGTGGGGGCTACCTACGAGCAGTACTTC. Translated, it gives CASSLVGATYEQYF.